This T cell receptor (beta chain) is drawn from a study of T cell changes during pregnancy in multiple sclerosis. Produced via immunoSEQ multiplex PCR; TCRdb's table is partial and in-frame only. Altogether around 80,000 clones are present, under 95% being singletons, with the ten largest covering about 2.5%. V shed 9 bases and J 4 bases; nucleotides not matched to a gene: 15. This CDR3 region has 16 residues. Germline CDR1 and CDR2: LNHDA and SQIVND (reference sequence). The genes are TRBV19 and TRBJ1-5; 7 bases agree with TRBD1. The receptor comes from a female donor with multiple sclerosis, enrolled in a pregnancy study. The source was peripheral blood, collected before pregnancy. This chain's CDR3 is CASRAEGASGNQPQHF. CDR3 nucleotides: TGTGCCAGCAGGGCGGAGGGGGCGTCGGGTAATCAGCCCCAGCATTTT.